Only a few counts were recorded for the clone carrying this TCR beta chain. Its target is unknown. This sample was included in a study of circulating and synovial CD4+ cells in juvenile arthritis. Germline V gene data show CDR1 as SGHAT and CDR2 as FQNNGV. Trimming took off 7 bases at V and 4 bases at J, with 14 bases between the two ends. The CDR3 has 15 residues. Measured with immunoSEQ multiplex PCR; TCRdb has only the in-frame clones, and not every one. Altogether under 40,000 clones are present, just under 95% being singletons, with the ten largest covering 2.9%. General study findings and limits: CPL and bulk CD4 samples differed at least tenfold in T cell genomes. Compared with bulk blood, circulating pathogenic-like lymphocytes shared substantially more CDR3 sequences with synovial T cells. Diversity here was lower than in bulk blood CD4 cells.

The chain uses TRBV11-2 and TRBJ2-6; D may be TRBD2 (6 bases). This receptor was identified in a human donor with juvenile idiopathic arthritis. Sample: CD4+ T cells from blood. The chain's CDR3 is CASTHGGEGANVLTF. Here the CDR3 DNA reads TGTGCCAGCACCCACGGGGGAGAGGGGGCCAACGTCCTGACTTTC.